The 30 T cell receptor beta chains reported below all come from one sample, sequenced in a study of vaccination effects on CD4 cells after COVID-19. For these receptors, no antigen is known. Antigen-specific CD4+ T cells expanded by the ViraFEST assay with viral peptide pools were then sequenced. Subsequent to about 10 days of culture, CD4+ T cells were isolated. Prior SARS-CoV-2 infection was absent in the vaccine recipients, as shown by negative nucleocapsid antibodies. Using immunoSEQ multiplex PCR, the repertoire was profiled, and TCRdb retains in-frame clones only, with some absent. Among approximately 28,000 clones, roughly 70% were seen once, and the ten largest hold roughly 22%. The sequencing here drew on CD4+ T cells from PBMCs cultured with HCoV-NL63 spike peptides, taken before COVID-19 vaccination. The receptor source for this set is a human donor who received a COVID-19 vaccine.

This clone was seen a few times. V is TRBV4-2 and J is TRBJ1-1; D perhaps matches TRBD1 (5 bases). The germline CDR1 and CDR2 sequences are LGHNA and YNFKEQ. V gave up 0 bases and J gave up 4 bases, with 15 bases separating them. The CDR3 spans 16 residues. CDR3 residues: CASSQDPGYVVTEAFF. CDR3 DNA sequence: TGTGCCAGCAGCCAAGATCCAGGGTATGTAGTCACTGAAGCTTTCTTT.

The chain joins TRBV24-1 to TRBJ1-1; no reliable D call. The CDR3 loop spans 15 amino acids. Germline V gene data show CDR1 as KGHDR and CDR2 as SFDVKD. V was pared by 0 bases and J by 3 bases, with 10 bases between. DNA for the CDR3: TGTGCCACCAGTGATTTGGTAGGGATAGACACTGAAGCTTTCTTT. Translating gives CATSDLVGIDTEAFF.

This chain links TRBV2 with TRBJ1-2; no reliable D call. V lost 5 bases to trimming and J lost 0 bases, with 13 bases between them. Per germline, CDR1 SNHLY and CDR2 FYNNEI. CDR3 length equals 15 residues. CDR3 residues: CASSPKRPANYGYTF. CDR3 nucleotide sequence: TGTGCCAGCAGTCCAAAAAGGCCCGCTAACTATGGCTACACCTTC.

The chain uses TRBV27 and TRBJ1-2, with 8 bases lining up with TRBD1. Germline V gives CDR1 MNHEY, CDR2 SMNVEV (reference sequence). J lost 6 bases, V lost 6 bases, and 6 bases had no gene match. CDR3 length: 13 residues. CDR3: CASSPTGGDGYTF. CDR3 sequence (DNA): TGTGCCAGCAGCCCCACAGGGGGGGATGGCTACACCTTC.

The rearrangement links TRBV7-9 to TRBJ1-2; 7 bases are shared with TRBD1. Germline V gene sequence: CDR1 SEHNR, CDR2 FQNEAQ (reference sequence). This CDR3 region has 12 residues. The junction had 4 bases not matched to a gene; V was cut back by 2 bases and J by 10 bases. As DNA, the CDR3 is TGTGCCAGCAGCTTAAGCACAGGGGACTACACCTTC. Translating gives CASSLSTGDYTF.

The chain joins TRBV7-8 to TRBJ1-4; no clear D. CDR1 is SGHVS and CDR2 is FQNEAQ in the germline V gene. This CDR3 has 15 amino acids. Deletions cut 3 bases from V and 0 bases from J, with 8 bases between. CDR3: CASSLGSATNEKLFF. The DNA of the CDR3 is TGTGCCAGCAGCTTGGGAAGTGCAACTAATGAAAAACTGTTTTTT.

The CDR3 DNA reads as TGTGCCTGGAGTGGTCCCCGGGGATCACCCCTCCACTTT. It yields the protein CAWSGPRGSPLHF. The chain links TRBV30 to TRBJ1-6; D is undetermined. The CDR3 sequence is 13 residues long. Looked up from germline, CDR1 is GTSNPN and CDR2 is SVGIG (reference sequence). Trimming pared 1 base from V and 10 bases from J, leaving 11 bases between.

The chain uses TRBV6-2 or TRBV6-3 and TRBJ1-5; no clear D gene. Germline loops: CDR1 MNHEY, CDR2 SVGEGT. V gave up 1 base and J gave up 6 bases, with 7 bases separating them. The CDR3 is 13 residues long. The CDR3 bases are TGTGCCAGCAGTTACTTGGAGATTCAGCCCCAGCATTTT. Amino acids: CASSYLEIQPQHF.

This chain uses TRBV27 with TRBJ2-2; D call uncertain. This CDR3 has 14 amino acids. V gave up 6 bases and J gave up 3 bases, with 11 bases separating them. Germline values: CDR1 MNHEY, CDR2 SMNVEV (reference sequence). The CDR3 loop is CASSPDTDTGELFF. DNA of the CDR3: TGTGCCAGCAGCCCCGACACCGACACCGGGGAGCTGTTTTTT.

The rearrangement links TRBV6-6 to TRBJ1-1, with TRBD1 matching 7 bases. The CDR3 spans 16 residues. Germline V gives CDR1 MNHNY, CDR2 SVGAGI (reference sequence). The J segment lost 3 bases and the V segment lost 2 bases, leaving 9 bases of the junction unmatched. CDR3 DNA sequence: TGTGCCAGCAGTTACCAACGAAAGGGGGCCGACACTGAAGCTTTCTTT. As protein: CASSYQRKGADTEAFF.

The chain combines TRBV4-2 with TRBJ1-3; D not resolved. V lost 3 bases and J lost 0, with 12 bases in between. Germline V gene lookup returns CDR1 LGHNA and CDR2 YNFKEQ. The CDR3 runs 16 residues. The CDR3, as DNA: TGTGCCAGCAGCCACGACCGACGGAGCTCTGGAAACACCATATATTTT. The encoded protein is CASSHDRRSSGNTIYF.

The rearrangement joins TRBV18 to TRBJ1-2; maybe TRBD1 (6 bases). This CDR3 has 14 amino acids. V dropped 1 base and J dropped 4 bases, with 10 bases sitting between them. Germline assignment: CDR1 KGHSH and CDR2 LQKENI. CDR3 nucleotides: TGTGCCAGCTCACCACGGGACATTATCTATGGCTACACCTTC. Protein sequence: CASSPRDIIYGYTF.

V gene TRBV28 combines with J gene TRBJ1-1, with D tentatively TRBD1 (5 bases). Germline CDR1 MDHEN, CDR2 SYDVKM. The CDR3 has 13 amino acids. The V gene lost 9 bases and the J gene lost 4 bases, with 15 bases spanning the gap. The DNA for the CDR3 is TGTGCCAGTTTTAGGGGCACCCCCACTGAAGCTTTCTTT. This translates into CASFRGTPTEAFF.

This chain links TRBV5-4 with TRBJ2-1; maybe TRBD2 (7 bases). Trimming took 4 bases from V and 7 from J, leaving 27 bases between them. CDR3 length: 18 amino acids. CDR1 and CDR2 from the germline V gene are SGHNT and YYREEE (reference sequence). CDR3 nucleotide sequence: TGTGCCAGCAGCCCTCCTTCTTACAGCGGGGTTAGGGGGAATGAGCAGTTCTTC. This codes for CASSPPSYSGVRGNEQFF. Variable domain in full (rest from reference TRBV5-4 and TRBJ2-1): ETGVTQSPTHLIKTRGQQVTLRCSSQSGHNTVSWYQQALGQGPQFIFQYYREEENGRGNFPPRFSGLQFPNYSSELNVNALELDDSALYLCASSPPSYSGVRGNEQFFGPGTRLTVL.

The chain carries TRBV21-1 and TRBJ1-2; the table's D gene call, TRBD1, was not cross checked with the DNA. TRBV21-1 is a documented pseudogene. The CDR3 length is 13 residues. The chain's CDR3 is CASSQGAVFCYTF. The CDR3 DNA reads as TGTGCCAGCAGCCAGGGGGCGGTTTTTTGCTACACCTTC.

In its sample, this clone was seen a few times. The chain links TRBV28 to TRBJ1-1, with 8 nucleotides matching TRBD1. V lost 6 bases to trimming and J lost 11 bases; unmatched junction nucleotides: 5. This CDR3 has 11 amino acids. Germline loops: CDR1 MDHEN, CDR2 SYDVKM. Here the CDR3 reads CASSRDRWAFF. DNA for the CDR3: TGTGCCAGCAGCCGGGACAGGTGGGCTTTCTTT.

In its sample, this clone is large. The CDR3, as DNA: TGCGCCAGCAGCATGGGCGATAACTATGGCTACACCTTC. Its protein product is CASSMGDNYGYTF. The chain links TRBV5-1 to TRBJ1-2; D uncertain. V dropped 4 bases and J dropped 1 base, with 8 bases sitting between them. This CDR3 spans 13 amino acids. Germline V gene lookup returns CDR1 SGHRS and CDR2 YFSETQ.

This clone was counted only a few times. The chain is built from TRBV5-1 and TRBJ1-5; D unresolved. The V end was cut by 0 bases, the J end by 2 bases, with 3 bases between. CDR3 length: 13 amino acids. Germline lookup yields CDR1 SGHRS and CDR2 YFSETQ. The CDR3 bases are TGCGCCAGCAGCTTGGATGGCAATCAGCCCCAGCATTTT. Encoded protein: CASSLDGNQPQHF.

The chain uses TRBV4-2 and TRBJ2-3; 11 bases are a match to TRBD1. Germline V gene data show CDR1 as LGHNA and CDR2 as YNFKEQ. The CDR3 consists of 16 residues. The V gene end was trimmed by 0 bases and the J gene end by 4 bases; junction bases not matched to a gene: 3. Here the CDR3 DNA reads TGTGCCAGCAGCCAAGATAAGGGACAGGGGGCAGATACGCAGTATTTT. As protein: CASSQDKGQGADTQYF.

This clone was found once. V gene TRBV19 combines with J gene TRBJ2-1; 10 bases agree with TRBD1. The CDR3 has 16 residues. In germline, CDR1 is LNHDA, CDR2 SQIVND (reference sequence). V trimming: 4 bases; J trimming: 5 bases; junction bases outside the gene matches: 8. This CDR3 reads CASSTRRTGGNNEQFF. Written as DNA, the CDR3 is TGTGCCAGTAGTACACGAAGGACAGGGGGGAACAATGAGCAGTTCTTC.

V is TRBV6-5 and J is TRBJ1-1; D gene ambiguous. CDR1 and CDR2 (germline): MNHEY, SVGAGI. This CDR3 region has 13 residues. The ends were cut back, 2 bases at V and 11 bases at J, with 15 bases in the middle. CDR3 region: CASSYKGGPSAFF. DNA for the CDR3: TGTGCCAGCAGTTACAAAGGTGGCCCCTCGGCTTTCTTT.

By frequency in the sample, this clone is medium-sized (0.01 to 0.1%). J is TRBJ2-2 and V is TRBV5-4; the D is unclear. Deletions cut 3 bases from V and 5 bases from J, with 11 bases between. The CDR3 is 14 amino acids. Per germline, CDR1 SGHNT and CDR2 YYREEE (reference sequence). The CDR3 nucleotides read TGTGCCAGCAGCTCCCAAATGGGGACCGGGGAGCTGTTTTTT. Translation gives CASSSQMGTGELFF.

This clone was observed a few times. The chain links TRBV3-1 (or the pseudogene TRBV3-2) to TRBJ2-7; D is ambiguous. Germline assignment: CDR1 LGHDT and CDR2 YNNKEL (reference sequence). The CDR3 spans 13 residues. Trimming removed 1 base at V and 2 bases at J, with 6 bases between. The CDR3 nucleotides are TGTGCCAGCAGCCAAGGTAAAGCCTACGAGCAGTACTTC. It specifies CASSQGKAYEQYF.

J is TRBJ1-4 and V is TRBV5-1, with D maybe TRBD1 (6 bases). With 3 bases removed from V and 4 bases from J, the gap between germline ends came to 16 bases. The germline gives CDR1 SGHRS, CDR2 YFSETQ. The CDR3 loop spans 16 amino acids. The CDR3: CASSSTPGQVNEKLFF. DNA for the CDR3: TGCGCCAGCAGCTCCACTCCGGGACAAGTTAATGAAAAACTGTTTTTT.

The chain recombines TRBV19 with TRBJ1-5; 11 nucleotides line up with TRBD1. Germline trimming cut 5 bases from V and 11 bases from J; bases unmatched to any gene: 5. The CDR3 is made up of 13 amino acids. Germline assignment: CDR1 LNHDA and CDR2 SQIVND (reference sequence). CDR3 sequence: CASSGTGGWAQHF. In nucleotides, the CDR3 is TGTGCCAGTAGTGGGACAGGGGGTTGGGCCCAGCATTTT. Based on the CDR3 plus reference TRBV19 and TRBJ1-5, the full variable domain is DGGITQSPKYLFRKEGQNVTLSCEQNLNHDAMYWYRQDPGQGLRLIYYSQIVNDFQKGDIAEGYSVSREKKESFPLTVTSAQKNPTAFYLCASSGTGGWAQHFGDGTRLSIL.

The rearrangement joins TRBV5-1 to TRBJ2-7; TRBD1 matches 8 bases. This CDR3 is built from 14 residues. The V and J ends lost 4 bases and 2 bases, in that order; junction bases with no gene match: 5. Germline V gene data show CDR1 as SGHRS and CDR2 as YFSETQ. CDR3 loop: CASSPTGQAYEQYF. CDR3 nucleotide sequence: TGCGCCAGCAGCCCGACGGGACAGGCCTACGAGCAGTACTTC.

This rearrangement joins TRBV27 to TRBJ1-2; 10 positions match TRBD1. The CDR3 sequence is 15 residues long. Germline trimming cut 2 bases from V and 4 bases from J; bases unmatched to any gene: 4. Germline CDR1 and CDR2: MNHEY and SMNVEV (reference sequence). Here the CDR3 reads CASSLEGTGVYGYTF. For the CDR3, the DNA is TGTGCCAGCAGTTTAGAGGGGACAGGGGTCTATGGCTACACCTTC.

The rearrangement links TRBV5-4 to TRBJ1-1; no reliable D call. There are 13 residues in the CDR3. Germline lookup yields CDR1 SGHNT and CDR2 YYREEE (reference sequence). The V gene lost 0 bases and the J gene lost 3 bases, with 6 bases spanning the gap. Here the CDR3 reads CASSLGRDTEAFF. The CDR3 DNA sequence: TGTGCCAGCAGCTTGGGGAGGGACACTGAAGCTTTCTTT.

This clone was observed a handful of times. The chain joins TRBV11-2 to TRBJ2-7; D ambiguous. CDR1 is SGHAT, CDR2 FQNNGV, per germline. Deletions cut 2 bases from V and 2 bases from J, with 10 bases between. The CDR3 covers 14 residues. CDR3 nucleotide sequence: TGTGCCAGCAGCTTAAGGTTCCAGCCCTACGAGCAGTACTTC. It translates to CASSLRFQPYEQYF.

The CDR3 nucleotides are TGTGCCAGTAGTTTTGCTCACAGGGGGCTGAACTATGGCTACACCTTC. It translates to CASSFAHRGLNYGYTF. V usage is TRBV19 and J usage is TRBJ1-2; TRBD1 matches 9 bases. V lost 5 bases and J lost 2; bases outside the gene matches: 9. CDR3 length: 16 residues. Germline loops: CDR1 LNHDA, CDR2 SQIVND (reference sequence).